Following are 17 T cell receptor beta chains from one sample sequenced in a study of patients and donors after allogeneic stem cell transplantation. TCRdb passed the RT-PCR reads through MiXCR, listing each CDR3 protein once. The table has about 960,000 distinct CDR3 sequences, over 15% seen once. The source material was blood, either unsorted or a sorted T cell fraction (not recorded which). Receptor source: a human donor who was either an allogeneic HSCT recipient or a stem cell or donor lymphocyte infusion donor (not recorded which). It is not recorded whose cells these are; they may come from a transplant donor.

The sample holds a few counts of this clonotype. This rearrangement joins TRBV6-1 to TRBJ1-1; D is undetermined. CDR1 is MNHNS, CDR2 SASEGT, per germline. Trimming took 6 bases from V and 5 from J, leaving 22 bases between them. The CDR3 sequence is 16 residues long. CDR3: CASRKNEVGVRTEAFF. As DNA, the CDR3 is TGTGCCAGCAGAAAAAATGAAGTTGGTGTGCGGACTGAAGCTTTCTTT.

J is TRBJ1-1 and V is TRBV7-2; a weak D match, TRBD1 (5 bases). The V gene's germline CDR1 is SGHTA and CDR2 FQGNSA. This CDR3 is 13 amino acids long. The ends were cut back, 6 bases at V and 1 base at J, with 9 bases in the middle. The CDR3 protein is CASSPGKNTEAFF. CDR3 nucleotide sequence: TGTGCCAGCAGTCCAGGGAAGAACACTGAAGCTTTCTTT.

This clonotype was recorded a few times. This chain connects TRBV6-5 to TRBJ2-7, with 7 bases aligning to TRBD2. The ends lost 2 bases at V and 6 bases at J; junction bases unmatched: 7. CDR3 size: 14 residues. Germline lookup yields CDR1 MNHEY and CDR2 SVGAGI. CDR3 residues: CASSYDGRKFEQYF. Written as DNA, the CDR3 is TGTGCCAGCAGTTACGACGGGAGGAAGTTCGAGCAGTACTTC.

This clonotype appeared a few times. The chain links TRBV6-5 to TRBJ1-4; no clear D. In germline, CDR1 is MNHEY, CDR2 SVGAGI. The V and J ends lost 4 bases and 3 bases respectively, with 12 bases between them. The CDR3 is made up of 15 amino acids. This CDR3 is CASSWRGGPNEKLFF. The CDR3 DNA follows: TGTGCCAGCAGTTGGCGGGGAGGTCCTAATGAAAAACTGTTTTTT.

The CDR3 nucleotides are TGCAGTGCTAGAGAAGCGGGGGGGATGGAGACCCAGTACTTC. Residues: CSAREAGGMETQYF. The J gene is TRBJ2-5, the V gene TRBV20-1; TRBD2 matches at 10 bases. The length of the CDR3 is 14 residues. V trimming: 0 bases; J trimming: 5 bases; junction bases outside the gene matches: 3. The germline CDR1 and CDR2 sequences are DFQATT and SNEGSKA (reference sequence).

This clonotype was observed a handful of times. This chain uses TRBV11-2 with TRBJ2-1; TRBD1 might be the D (5 bases). The V end lost 5 bases, the J end lost 0 bases, and 11 bases lay between the germline ends. This CDR3 comprises 15 residues. Germline V lookup: CDR1 SGHAT, CDR2 FQNNGV. CDR3 residues: CASSLTGFSYNEQFF. In DNA, the CDR3 is TGTGCCAGCAGCCTCACAGGATTCTCCTACAATGAGCAGTTCTTC.

There are a few counts of this clonotype. V and J are TRBV10-3 and TRBJ1-6; possible D gene TRBD1, 6 bases. The V end lost 3 bases, the J end lost 7 bases, and 13 bases lay between the germline ends. CDR1 is ENHRY, CDR2 SYGVKD, per germline. The CDR3 totals 15 residues. CDR3 residues: CAISDQDRSNSPLHF. The CDR3 coding sequence is TGTGCCATCAGTGATCAAGACAGGTCGAATTCACCCCTCCACTTT.

The V gene is TRBV18, the J gene TRBJ1-6; possible D gene TRBD1, 5 bases. The V gene lost 3 bases and the J gene lost 7 bases, with 19 bases spanning the gap. CDR1 is KGHSH and CDR2 is LQKENI in the germline V gene. The length of the CDR3 is 17 residues. The CDR3 loop reads CASSPQVFRQGNSPLHF. The CDR3 coding sequence is TGTGCCAGCTCACCGCAGGTCTTCCGCCAGGGAAATTCACCCCTCCACTTT.

This clonotype was detected a few times. The V gene is TRBV20-1, the J gene TRBJ2-7; TRBD1 might be the D (5 bases). The CDR3 runs 14 residues. CDR1 DFQATT and CDR2 SNEGSKA come from the germline V gene (reference sequence). V was clipped by 6 bases and J by 5 bases, with 20 bases between them. The CDR3 nucleotides are TGCAGTGCCCCGAAGGGGATACCCCCCCACGAGCAGTACTTC. Protein: CSAPKGIPPHEQYF.

This clonotype was picked up a small number of times. The V and J genes are TRBV6-1 and TRBJ1-1, with D maybe TRBD1 (6 bases). This CDR3 region has 14 residues. Germline CDR1 is MNHNS and CDR2 is SASEGT. Trimming pared 7 bases from V and 9 bases from J, leaving 21 bases between. CDR3 protein: CASTPPGAVRKAFF. Here the CDR3 DNA reads TGTGCCAGCACTCCCCCGGGGGCCGTAAGGAAAGCTTTCTTT.

This clonotype has a handful of counts. This chain links TRBV5-1 with TRBJ2-7; 11 positions match TRBD2. Trimming cost V 2 bases and J 4 bases; bases outside gene matches: 5. The germline V gene has CDR1 SGHRS and CDR2 YFSETQ. The CDR3 extends over 15 amino acids. The DNA of the CDR3 is TGCGCCAGCAGCTTTAGCGGGAGGGCCCTATACGAGCAGTACTTC. It is translated as CASSFSGRALYEQYF.

The chain uses TRBV10-3 and TRBJ1-4; perhaps TRBD1 as D (6 bases). Trimming pared 5 bases from V and 8 bases from J, leaving 12 bases between. Germline-derived CDR1 and CDR2 are ENHRY and SYGVKD. The CDR3 is 13 residues long. CDR3 coding DNA: TGTGCCATCAGTCGGGCAGGGGAAGAAAAACTGTTTTTT. Encoded protein: CAISRAGEEKLFF.

This chain links TRBV5-1 with TRBJ1-1, with 10 positions matching TRBD1. The CDR3 extends over 16 amino acids. J lost 1 base, V lost 3 bases, and 6 bases had no gene match. Germline V gene data show CDR1 as SGHRS and CDR2 as YFSETQ. Written as DNA, the CDR3 is TGCGCCAGCAGCTCCAAGACAGGGGGCCGGAACACTGAAGCTTTCTTT. The encoded protein is CASSSKTGGRNTEAFF. The complete variable domain, with remaining parts taken from reference TRBV5-1 and TRBJ1-1, reads KAGVTQTPRYLIKTRGQQVTLSCSPISGHRSVSWYQQTPGQGLQFLFEYFSETQRNKGNFPGRFSGRQFSNSRSEMNVSTLELGDSALYLCASSSKTGGRNTEAFFGQGTRLTVV.

The genes are TRBV11-3 and TRBJ2-7; no firm D call. From germline, CDR1 is SGHNT and CDR2 YENEEA. Trimming pared 5 bases from V and 6 bases from J, leaving 14 bases between. This CDR3 has 13 amino acids. The CDR3 spells CASSPTHPTEQYF. DNA of the CDR3: TGTGCCAGCAGCCCAACCCACCCCACCGAGCAGTACTTC. The full variable domain, with the rest looked up from reference TRBV11-3 and TRBJ2-7, is EAGVVQSPRYKIIEKKQPVAFWCNPISGHNTLYWYLQNLGQGPELLIRYENEEAVDDSQLPKDRFSAERLKGVDSTLKIQPAELGDSAVYLCASSPTHPTEQYFGPGTRLTVT.

The J gene is TRBJ2-5, the V gene TRBV11-2; 7 nucleotides align to TRBD2. CDR3 length: 14 amino acids. Germline CDR1 and CDR2: SGHAT and FQNNGV. Unmatched junction bases numbered 8, after V lost 5 bases and J lost 5 bases. The CDR3 nucleotides are TGTGCCAGCAGCCCAGCGGGACGGGGGGAGACCCAGTACTTC. This encodes CASSPAGRGETQYF.

The chain uses TRBV12-3 or TRBV12-4 and TRBJ2-6; D perhaps matches TRBD2 (6 bases). The CDR3 extends over 18 amino acids. The V and J ends lost 3 bases and 4 bases respectively, with 19 bases between them. Here the CDR3 DNA reads TGTGCCAGCAGTTTTTTAGTTTGGGAGGCGGGGGGGGCCAACGTCCTGACTTTC. Protein product: CASSFLVWEAGGANVLTF.

This clonotype was observed a handful of times. The chain uses TRBV5-1 and TRBJ1-1; no firm D call. There are 14 residues in the CDR3. Trimming took off 1 base at V and 3 bases at J, with 10 bases between the two ends. Germline assignment: CDR1 SGHRS and CDR2 YFSETQ. CDR3 bases: TGCGCCAGCAGCTTGCGGAACAGCTACACTGAAGCTTTCTTT. Protein product: CASSLRNSYTEAFF. The complete variable domain, with remaining parts taken from reference TRBV5-1 and TRBJ1-1, reads KAGVTQTPRYLIKTRGQQVTLSCSPISGHRSVSWYQQTPGQGLQFLFEYFSETQRNKGNFPGRFSGRQFSNSRSEMNVSTLELGDSALYLCASSLRNSYTEAFFGQGTRLTVV.